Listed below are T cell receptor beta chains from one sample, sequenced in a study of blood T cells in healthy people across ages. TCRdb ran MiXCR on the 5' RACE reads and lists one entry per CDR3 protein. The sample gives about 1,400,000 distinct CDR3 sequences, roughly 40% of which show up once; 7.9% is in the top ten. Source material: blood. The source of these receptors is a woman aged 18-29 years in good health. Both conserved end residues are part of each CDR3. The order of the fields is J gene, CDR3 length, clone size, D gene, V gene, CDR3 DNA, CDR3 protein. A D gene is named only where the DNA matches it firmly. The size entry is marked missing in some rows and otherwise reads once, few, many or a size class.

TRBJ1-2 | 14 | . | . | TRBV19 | TGTGCCAGTAGCCAGGGTTTGTCTCACTATGGCTACACCTTC | CASSQGLSHYGYTF
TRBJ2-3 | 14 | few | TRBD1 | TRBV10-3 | TGTGCCATCACCGGACAGGGTGGGAAAGATACGCAGTATTTT | CAITGQGGKDTQYF
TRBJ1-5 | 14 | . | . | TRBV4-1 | TGCGCCAGCAGCCAAGATGAGGGAAATCAGCCCCAGCATTTT | CASSQDEGNQPQHF
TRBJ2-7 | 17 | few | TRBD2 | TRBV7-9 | TGTGCCAGCAGCGGACTAGCGGGAAACATCTTTTACAATGAGCAGTACTTC | CASSGLAGNIFYNEQYF
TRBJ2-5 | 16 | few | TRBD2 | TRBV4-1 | TGCGCCAGCAGCCGCACCCAAGCGGGGGGCAGTGAGACCCAGTACTTC | CASSRTQAGGSETQYF
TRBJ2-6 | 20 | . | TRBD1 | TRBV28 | TGTGCCAGCAGTCCCAGACAGGGGGCAACCCTTCTCTCTGGGGCCAACGTCCTGACTTTC | CASSPRQGATLLSGANVLTF
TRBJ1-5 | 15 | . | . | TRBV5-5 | TGTGCCAGCAGCTCCGTTGGACAGTCCAATCAGCCCCAGCATTTT | CASSSVGQSNQPQHF
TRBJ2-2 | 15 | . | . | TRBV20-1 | TGCAGTGCTAGAATTAGAGTGGACAGCACCGGGGAGCTGTTTTTT | CSARIRVDSTGELFF
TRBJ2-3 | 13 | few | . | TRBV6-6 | TGTGCCAGCAGTGACGCAGGGACAGATACGCAGTATTTT | CASSDAGTDTQYF
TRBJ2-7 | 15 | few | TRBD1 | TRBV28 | TGTGCCAGCAGAAGGGGGGGGACAGGGTCCTACGAGCAGTACTTC | CASRRGGTGSYEQYF
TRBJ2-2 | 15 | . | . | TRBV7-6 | TGTGCCAGCAGCTTGGAGGGACAGTCAACCGGGGAGCTGTTTTTT | CASSLEGQSTGELFF
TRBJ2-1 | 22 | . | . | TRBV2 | TGTGCCAGCAGTTTCCTAGCGGGGATGGGGAACACCGGGACAGGGAGGTTCAATGAGCAGTTCTTC | CASSFLAGMGNTGTGRFNEQFF
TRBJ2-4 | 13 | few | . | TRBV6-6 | TGTGCCAGCAGGGACTTAGGACAAAACATTCAGTACTTC | CASRDLGQNIQYF
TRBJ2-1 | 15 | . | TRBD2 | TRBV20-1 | TGCAGTGCGAATCGACTAGCGTGGGGGCAGAATGAGCAGTTCTTC | CSANRLAWGQNEQFF
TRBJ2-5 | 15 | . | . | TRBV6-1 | TGTGCCAGCAGTGGACGCGGCAGGGGTAAAGAGACCCAGTACTTC | CASSGRGRGKETQYF
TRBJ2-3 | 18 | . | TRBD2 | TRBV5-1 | TGCGCCAGCAGCTTGGATTTACTAGCGGAGTATTCAACAGATACGCAGTATTTT | CASSLDLLAEYSTDTQYF
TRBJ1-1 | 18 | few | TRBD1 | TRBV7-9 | TGTGCCAGTAGCTTAATCCTACTCAGGGGGCGCGGGAACACTGAAGCTTTCTTT | CASSLILLRGRGNTEAFF
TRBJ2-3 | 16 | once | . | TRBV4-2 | TGTGTCAGCAGAACAATGGCGGGGCCTAGCACAGATACGCAGTATTTT | CVSRTMAGPSTDTQYF
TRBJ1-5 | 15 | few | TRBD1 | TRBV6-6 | TGTGCCAGCAGTGGACAGGGAGTATCCAATCAGCCCCAGCATTTT | CASSGQGVSNQPQHF
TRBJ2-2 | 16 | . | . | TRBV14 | TGTGCCAGCAGCCCTCTCGCAGGGAAATTGACCGGGGAGCTGTTTTTT | CASSPLAGKLTGELFF
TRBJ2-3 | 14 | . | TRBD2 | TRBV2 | TGTGCCAGCAGTGTGACTAGCGGGACAGATACGCAGTATTTT | CASSVTSGTDTQYF
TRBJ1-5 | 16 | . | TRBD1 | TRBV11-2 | TGTGCCAGCAGCTTTCTTCAGGGGGCAGGCAATCAGCCCCAGCATTTT | CASSFLQGAGNQPQHF
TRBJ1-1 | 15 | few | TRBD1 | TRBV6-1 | TGTGCCAGCAGCCAAGGACAGGGGATTGACACTGAAGCTTTCTTT | CASSQGQGIDTEAFF
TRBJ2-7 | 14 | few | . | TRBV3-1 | TGTGCCAGCAGCCAAGCAGCCAGGACCTACGAGCAGTACTTC | CASSQAARTYEQYF
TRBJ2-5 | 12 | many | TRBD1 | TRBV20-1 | TGCAGTGCTTGGGACAGCCAAGAGACCCAGTACTTC | CSAWDSQETQYF
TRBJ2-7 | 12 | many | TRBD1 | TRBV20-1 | TGCAGCGCAAGTCAGGGGGCCTACGAGCAGTACTTC | CSASQGAYEQYF
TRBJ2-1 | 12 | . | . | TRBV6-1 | TGTGCCAGCAGTGAGACACGGGGTGAGCAGTTCTTC | CASSETRGEQFF
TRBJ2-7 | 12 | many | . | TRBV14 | TGTGCCAGCGCGGCCGGGACCTACGAGCAGTACTTC | CASAAGTYEQYF
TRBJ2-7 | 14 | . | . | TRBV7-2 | TGTGCCAGCAGCCTGACCTCGCAGGACTACGAGCAGTACTTC | CASSLTSQDYEQYF
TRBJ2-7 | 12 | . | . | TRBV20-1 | TGCAGTGTTAGCGTAGGTCCAAATGAGCAGTACTTC | CSVSVGPNEQYF
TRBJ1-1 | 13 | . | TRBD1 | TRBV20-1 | TGCAGTGCCTCGGGACAGATGAACACTGAAGCTTTCTTT | CSASGQMNTEAFF
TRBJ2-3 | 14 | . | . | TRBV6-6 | TGTGCCAGCACTCCAGGACAGCTCACAGATACGCAGTATTTT | CASTPGQLTDTQYF
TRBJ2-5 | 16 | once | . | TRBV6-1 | TGTGCCAGCAGTGATGCGGGTTGGCGGTTCCAAGAGACCCAGTACTTC | CASSDAGWRFQETQYF
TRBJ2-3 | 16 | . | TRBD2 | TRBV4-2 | TGTGCCAGCAGCCTGGAGACTAGCGGGGGAACAGATACGCAGTATTTT | CASSLETSGGTDTQYF
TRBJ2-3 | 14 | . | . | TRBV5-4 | TGTGCCAGCAGCTTGGACAGGACCACAGATACGCAGTATTTT | CASSLDRTTDTQYF
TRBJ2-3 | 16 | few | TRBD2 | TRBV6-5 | TGTGCCAGCAGTTACATTACTAGCGGGAGCACAGATACGCAGTATTTT | CASSYITSGSTDTQYF
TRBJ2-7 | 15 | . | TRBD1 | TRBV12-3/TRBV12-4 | TGTGCCAGCAGTTTAGTGGGACAGGGGTCCCACGAGCAGTACTTC | CASSLVGQGSHEQYF
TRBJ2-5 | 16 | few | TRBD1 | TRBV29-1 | TGCAGCGTTGAAGTCACGGGACAGGGGGCTTCGGAGACCCAGTACTTC | CSVEVTGQGASETQYF
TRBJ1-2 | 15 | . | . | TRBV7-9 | TGTGCCAGCAGCTTAGGGGGAGGGCCATTCTATGGCTACACCTTC | CASSLGGGPFYGYTF
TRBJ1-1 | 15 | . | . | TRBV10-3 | TGTGCCATCAGTGTGGGCCCGGGGGCGGACACTGAAGCTTTCTTT | CAISVGPGADTEAFF
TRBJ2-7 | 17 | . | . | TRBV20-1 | TGCAGTGCTAGGAATCACCAAGGGGGGGTTTTAAGGTACGAGCAGTACTTC | CSARNHQGGVLRYEQYF
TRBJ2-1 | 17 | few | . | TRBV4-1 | TGCGCCAGCAGCCAGTGGTTGGTCTATCAGGGAAACAATGAGCAGTTCTTC | CASSQWLVYQGNNEQFF
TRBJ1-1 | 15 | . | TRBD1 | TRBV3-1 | TGTGCCAGCAGCCAAGTGGGGGGGGGGACAGGACAAGCTTTCTTT | CASSQVGGGTGQAFF
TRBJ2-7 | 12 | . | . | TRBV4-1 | TGCGTCAGCAGCCAAGATAGGAACGAGCAGTACTTC | CVSSQDRNEQYF
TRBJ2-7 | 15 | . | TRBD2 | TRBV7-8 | TGTGCCAGCAGCCTCGAGGCGGGAGCACACTACGAGCAGTACTTC | CASSLEAGAHYEQYF
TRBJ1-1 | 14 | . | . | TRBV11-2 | TGTGCCAGCAGACCCAACAGGGAACGCACTGAAGCTTTCTTT | CASRPNRERTEAFF
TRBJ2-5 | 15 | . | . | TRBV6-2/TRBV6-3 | TGTGCCAGCAGTTATGGCCAGGGTGGTTTAGAGACCCAGTACTTC | CASSYGQGGLETQYF
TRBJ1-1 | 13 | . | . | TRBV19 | TGTGCCAGTAGATCGGACAAGAACACTGAAGCTTTCTTT | CASRSDKNTEAFF
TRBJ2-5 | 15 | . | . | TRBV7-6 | TGTGCCAACAGCTTAGGAGGGGCAGAGCAAGAGACCCAGTACTTC | CANSLGGAEQETQYF
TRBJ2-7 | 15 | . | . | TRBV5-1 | TGCGCCAGCAGCTTGGGGGCAGTGAGGATCTACGAGCAGTACTTC | CASSLGAVRIYEQYF
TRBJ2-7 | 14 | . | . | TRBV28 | TGTGCCAGCAGATCCCCCAGTTACCCCTACGAGCAGTACTTC | CASRSPSYPYEQYF
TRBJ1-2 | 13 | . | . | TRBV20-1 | TGCAGTGCTAGAGATGAGCAGCCCTATGGCTACACCTTC | CSARDEQPYGYTF
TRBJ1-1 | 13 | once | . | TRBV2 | TGTGCCAGCACAGGAAACCTGAACACTGAAGCTTTCTTT | CASTGNLNTEAFF
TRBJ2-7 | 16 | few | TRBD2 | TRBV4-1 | TGCGCCAGCAGCCAACTAGCGGGGGAGAGCTCCTACGAGCAGTACTTC | CASSQLAGESSYEQYF
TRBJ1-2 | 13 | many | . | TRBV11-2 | TGTGCCAGCAGCTTAGATCCAGGCTATGGCTACACCTTC | CASSLDPGYGYTF
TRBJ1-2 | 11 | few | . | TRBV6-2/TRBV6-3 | TGTGCCAGCAGCCCCTCGCGTGGCTACACCTTC | CASSPSRGYTF
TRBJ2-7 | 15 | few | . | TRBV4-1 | TGCGCCAGCAGCCAAGATCCTACAGGCGTATACGAGCAGTACTTC | CASSQDPTGVYEQYF
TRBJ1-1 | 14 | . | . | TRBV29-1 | TGCAGCGGAAAAGGGGGGGCGCGGAACACTGAAGCTTTCTTT | CSGKGGARNTEAFF